This T cell receptor (beta chain) comes out of a study of HIV-infected patients and healthy controls. Study-level points and caveats: Study cohorts differed slightly in age and sex, but this did not explain diversity differences.

No cell fractionation was done, so the repertoire covers all unsorted peripheral blood T cells. CDR3 length: 15 amino acids. From germline, CDR1 is SGHTA and CDR2 FQGTGA. Trimming took 6 bases from V and 0 from J, leaving 13 bases between them. 400 to 550 ng RNA was reverse transcribed with alpha and beta constant-region primers. Each of the alpha and beta chains got its own library through chain-specific third strand synthesis with indices. TCRdb recomputed calls from the 5' RACE reads with MiXCR, one row per CDR3 protein. This table holds roughly 17,000 distinct CDR3 sequences, about 5.4% found once. Judged by abundance, this clonotype is medium-sized (0.01 to 0.1%). Its antigen remains unidentified.

The rearrangement joins TRBV7-3 to TRBJ2-3, with unresolved D. The clonotype comes from an adult in good health. What was sequenced was blood. CDR3 DNA: TGTGCCAGCAGTTCCAAAACAACTAGCACAGATACGCAGTATTTT. Translating gives CASSSKTTSTDTQYF.